Below are 11 T cell receptor beta chains sequenced from a single sample in a study of blood T cell repertoires in COVID-19. TCRdb keeps only in-frame clones here, not all; method: immunoSEQ multiplex PCR. The sample shows approximately 280,000 clones, roughly 89% of them seen only once. Specimen: PBMCs or T cells enriched from blood (not recorded which). The receptors here all came from a woman aged 18-30 years with acute COVID-19.

The chain links TRBV7-9 to TRBJ2-7, with 12 bases identical to TRBD2. This CDR3 is 15 amino acids long. With 6 bases clipped from V and 5 bases from J, the junction kept 8 bases outside the gene matches. Germline V lookup: CDR1 SEHNR, CDR2 FQNEAQ (reference sequence). The CDR3 region is CASRTLAGGPDEQYF. As DNA, the CDR3 is TGTGCCAGCAGAACCCTAGCGGGAGGGCCTGACGAGCAGTACTTC.

The chain employs TRBV19 and TRBJ1-6, with TRBD1 identical over 8 bases. The CDR3 length is 15 residues. Unmatched junction bases numbered 5, after V lost 5 bases and J lost 5 bases. CDR1 and CDR2 (germline): LNHDA, SQIVND (reference sequence). The CDR3 reads CASSDGQGNNSPLHF. In nucleotides, the CDR3 is TGTGCCAGTAGTGACGGACAGGGTAATAATTCACCCCTCCACTTT.

The J gene is TRBJ1-2, the V gene TRBV6-5; D perhaps matches TRBD1 (6 bases). This CDR3 contains 13 residues. V was shortened by 2 bases and J by 6 bases, with 10 bases between the two germline ends. Germline V lookup: CDR1 MNHEY, CDR2 SVGAGI. CDR3 region: CASSYGTGNGYTF. CDR3 DNA sequence: TGTGCCAGCAGTTACGGCACAGGGAATGGCTACACCTTC.

The chain is built from TRBV11-2 and TRBJ2-5, with 7 positions matching TRBD1. Germline CDR1 is SGHAT and CDR2 is FQNNGV. The junction had 4 bases not matched to a gene; V was cut back by 1 base and J by 2 bases. This CDR3 is 15 amino acids long. DNA of the CDR3: TGTGCCAGCAGCTTAGGGGACAGACTACAAGAGACCCAGTACTTC. Its protein is CASSLGDRLQETQYF.

The chain employs TRBV19 and TRBJ2-2; 7 bases map to TRBD1. The CDR3 is made up of 15 amino acids. CDR1 and CDR2 (germline): LNHDA, SQIVND (reference sequence). V trimming: 4 bases; J trimming: 6 bases; junction bases outside the gene matches: 8. The CDR3 DNA follows: TGTGCCAGTAGTACAAAGACAGGGATGGCCGGGGAGCTGTTTTTT. Protein: CASSTKTGMAGELFF.

The chain's CDR3 is CASSLDGGSGNTIYF. The DNA for the CDR3 is TGCGCCAGCAGCTTGGACGGGGGCTCTGGAAACACCATATATTTT. This rearrangement joins TRBV5-1 to TRBJ1-3; tentative D call: TRBD1 (5 bases). Looked up from germline, CDR1 is SGHRS and CDR2 is YFSETQ. CDR3 size: 15 residues. The V and J ends lost 0 bases and 0 bases respectively, with 7 bases between them.

The V and J genes are TRBV6-5 and TRBJ1-1; perhaps TRBD1 as D (5 bases). Between the trimmed V and J ends, which lost 6 bases and 1 base, there was a span of 18 bases. CDR3 size: 16 residues. Germline lookup yields CDR1 MNHEY and CDR2 SVGAGI. CDR3: CASRYGARRPNTEAFF. The CDR3 DNA sequence: TGTGCCAGCAGGTACGGGGCCCGTAGGCCGAACACTGAAGCTTTCTTT.

V gene TRBV9 combines with J gene TRBJ2-1; 9 bases agree with TRBD1. The CDR3 loop spans 15 amino acids. Per the germline V gene, CDR1 is SGDLS and CDR2 is YYNGEE. V shed 4 bases and J 8 bases; nucleotides not matched to a gene: 10. CDR3 nucleotide sequence: TGTGCCAGCAGCCCTGGACAGGGGTTCGATGATGAGCAGTTCTTC. Protein product: CASSPGQGFDDEQFF.

This clone has more than one count but fewer than ten. This chain links TRBV7-8 with TRBJ2-1; tentatively, D is TRBD1 (6 bases). The ends were cut back, 6 bases at V and 12 bases at J, with 15 bases in the middle. This CDR3 has 12 amino acids. CDR1 is SGHVS and CDR2 is FQNEAQ in the germline V gene. CDR3 DNA sequence: TGTGCCAGCAGTCCACGGACCAGGGGGCAGTTCTTC. It codes for CASSPRTRGQFF.

The rearrangement links TRBV18 to TRBJ1-4; D gene ambiguous. Germline V lookup: CDR1 KGHSH, CDR2 LQKENI. Trimming stripped 5 bases from V and 8 bases from J, with 9 bases between. The CDR3 length is 12 residues. DNA for the CDR3: TGTGCCAGCTCAGTAAGAACAGAAAAACTGTTTTTT. Translation: CASSVRTEKLFF. Full variable domain (missing parts from reference TRBV18 and TRBJ1-4): NAGVMQNPRHLVRRRGQEARLRCSPMKGHSHVYWYRQLPEEGLKFMVYLQKENIIDESGMPKERFSAEFPKEGPSILRIQQVVRGDSAAYFCASSVRTEKLFFGSGTQLSVL.

This chain connects TRBV7-9 to TRBJ1-5; D is unresolved. Germline V CDR1 and CDR2: SEHNR, FQNEAQ (reference sequence). Between the trimmed V and J ends, which lost 5 bases and 4 bases, there was a span of 9 bases. CDR3 length: 13 residues. The CDR3 spells CASSEATNQPQHF. The DNA of the CDR3 is TGTGCCAGCAGCGAAGCCACGAATCAGCCCCAGCATTTT.